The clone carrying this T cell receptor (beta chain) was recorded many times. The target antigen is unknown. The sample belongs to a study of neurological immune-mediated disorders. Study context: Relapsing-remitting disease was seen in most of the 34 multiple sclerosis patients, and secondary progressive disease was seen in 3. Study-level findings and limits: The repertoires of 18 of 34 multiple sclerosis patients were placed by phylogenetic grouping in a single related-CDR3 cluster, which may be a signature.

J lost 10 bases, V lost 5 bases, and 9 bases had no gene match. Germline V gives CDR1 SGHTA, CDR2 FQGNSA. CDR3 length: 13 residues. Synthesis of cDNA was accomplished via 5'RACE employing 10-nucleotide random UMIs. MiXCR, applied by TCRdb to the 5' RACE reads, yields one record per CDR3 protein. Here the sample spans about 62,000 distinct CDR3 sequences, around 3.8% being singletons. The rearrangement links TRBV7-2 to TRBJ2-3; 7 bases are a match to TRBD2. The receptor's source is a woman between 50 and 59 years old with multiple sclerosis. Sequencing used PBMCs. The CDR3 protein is CASSGDSGWAQYF. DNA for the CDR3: TGTGCCAGCAGCGGGGATAGCGGGTGGGCGCAGTATTTT.